The subject of this entry is one T cell receptor beta chain. CDR3 length: 13 residues. Trimming stripped 2 bases from V and 4 bases from J, with 6 bases between. In germline, CDR1 is LNHDA, CDR2 SQIVND (reference sequence). The sample belongs to a study of control samples from healthy donors and cancer patients. TCRdb's copy holds only in-frame clones and misses some; the assay was immunoSEQ multiplex PCR. Found here are roughly 89,000 clones, 91% of them singletons; the top ten hold 15% to 20%. This chain links TRBV19 with TRBJ1-5; no clear D. The sample consisted of blood. The receptor was derived from a man aged 45-65 years in good health. For the CDR3, the DNA is TGTGCCAGTAGTATAAGTTGGAATCAGCCCCAGCATTTT. This codes for CASSISWNQPQHF. Combining the CDR3 with reference TRBV19 and TRBJ1-5 gives the whole variable domain DGGITQSPKYLFRKEGQNVTLSCEQNLNHDAMYWYRQDPGQGLRLIYYSQIVNDFQKGDIAEGYSVSREKKESFPLTVTSAQKNPTAFYLCASSISWNQPQHFGDGTRLSIL.